This is a list of T cell receptor beta chains from one sample in a study of cytomegalovirus exposure and HLA in healthy donors. Measured with immunoSEQ multiplex PCR; TCRdb has only the in-frame clones, and not every one. Altogether some 190,000 clones are present, just under 80% being singletons, with the ten largest covering approximately 2%. Sequenced: PBMCs. The receptors originated from a woman younger than 45 in good health and CMV-seronegative. Both conserved end residues are part of each CDR3. Fields, in order: J gene, clone size, D gene, V gene, CDR3 DNA, CDR3 protein. The D gene is left open where the match is weak. Expanded clones are given a class, and other clones once, few, many or no size at all.

J gene: TRBJ2-3; clone size: -; D gene: TRBD2; V gene: TRBV5-1; CDR3 DNA: TGCGCCAGCAGCTTACTAGCGGGGTTCCAAGATACGCAGTATTTT; CDR3 protein: CASSLLAGFQDTQYF
J gene: TRBJ1-2; clone size: -; D gene: TRBD1; V gene: TRBV6-5; CDR3 DNA: TGTGCCAGCAGGGGACAGGGGAACTATGGCTACACCTTC; CDR3 protein: CASRGQGNYGYTF
J gene: TRBJ2-5; clone size: -; D gene: -; V gene: TRBV18; CDR3 DNA: TGTGCCAGCTCACCACGGAGCCCAGAGACCCAGTACTTC; CDR3 protein: CASSPRSPETQYF
J gene: TRBJ1-1; clone size: -; D gene: -; V gene: TRBV30; CDR3 DNA: TGTGCCTGGAGCTTGAACACTGAAGCTTTCTTT; CDR3 protein: CAWSLNTEAFF
J gene: TRBJ2-7; clone size: -; D gene: TRBD1; V gene: TRBV27; CDR3 DNA: TGTGCCAGCAGTTCGACAGGGTGGCACGAGCAGTACTTC; CDR3 protein: CASSSTGWHEQYF
J gene: TRBJ2-3; clone size: -; D gene: TRBD2; V gene: TRBV5-1; CDR3 DNA: TGCGCCAGCAGCCTCCTGACTAGCGGGGGTGGAGATACGCAGTATTTT; CDR3 protein: CASSLLTSGGGDTQYF
J gene: TRBJ1-4; clone size: -; D gene: -; V gene: TRBV7-2; CDR3 DNA: TGTGCCAGCAGCTCTAGGGGTAGAAGTACTAATGAAAAACTGTTTTTT; CDR3 protein: CASSSRGRSTNEKLFF
J gene: TRBJ2-3; clone size: -; D gene: -; V gene: TRBV6-1; CDR3 DNA: TGTGCCAGCAGTGAAATGACAGGAAGGCAGTATTTT; CDR3 protein: CASSEMTGRQYF
J gene: TRBJ1-1; clone size: -; D gene: -; V gene: TRBV6-6; CDR3 DNA: TGTGCCAGCAGTTACTCGCCAGGGACTAACACTGAAGCTTTCTTC; CDR3 protein: CASSYSPGTNTEAFF
J gene: TRBJ1-4; clone size: few; D gene: -; V gene: TRBV4-3; CDR3 DNA: TGCGCCAGCAGCCAAGAGATTCCAGGGGCGGGTGAAAAACTGTTTTTT; CDR3 protein: CASSQEIPGAGEKLFF
J gene: TRBJ1-6; clone size: -; D gene: -; V gene: TRBV5-4; CDR3 DNA: TGTGCCAGCAGCGACAGGCTAGATAATTCACCCCTCCACTTT; CDR3 protein: CASSDRLDNSPLHF
J gene: TRBJ2-7; clone size: -; D gene: TRBD2; V gene: TRBV7-2; CDR3 DNA: TGTGCCAGCAGCTCAAGACTAGCGGGCGGATCCTACGAGCAGTACTTC; CDR3 protein: CASSSRLAGGSYEQYF
J gene: TRBJ2-1; clone size: -; D gene: -; V gene: TRBV4-3; CDR3 DNA: TGCGCCAGCAGCGTGACGGGGGAGCAGTTCTTC; CDR3 protein: CASSVTGEQFF
J gene: TRBJ2-1; clone size: few; D gene: TRBD2; V gene: TRBV6-5; CDR3 DNA: TGTGCCAGCAGTATTAGCGGGGGGGTTTACAATGAGCAGTTCTTC; CDR3 protein: CASSISGGVYNEQFF
J gene: TRBJ1-6; clone size: -; D gene: -; V gene: TRBV15; CDR3 DNA: TGTGCCACCAGCGGGGGGGAGTTTCGTAATTCACCCCTCCACTTT; CDR3 protein: CATSGGEFRNSPLHF
J gene: TRBJ1-5; clone size: once; D gene: -; V gene: TRBV2; CDR3 DNA: TGTGCCAGCAGCCCAGACAGAGACCGCCCAAATCAGCCCCAGCATTTT; CDR3 protein: CASSPDRDRPNQPQHF
J gene: TRBJ2-3; clone size: -; D gene: TRBD2; V gene: TRBV10-3; CDR3 DNA: TGTGCCATCAGTGATCATACTAGCGGGGGTAATACGCAGTATTTT; CDR3 protein: CAISDHTSGGNTQYF
J gene: TRBJ1-2; clone size: once; D gene: -; V gene: TRBV4-3; CDR3 DNA: TGCGCCAGCAGCCAAAATGGCGGGGGTTTCGGTGGCTACACCTTC; CDR3 protein: CASSQNGGGFGGYTF
J gene: TRBJ2-7; clone size: -; D gene: -; V gene: TRBV2; CDR3 DNA: TGTGCCAGCAGTGCCCTGCGGCGACTCGCCACCTACGAGCAGTACTTC; CDR3 protein: CASSALRRLATYEQYF
J gene: TRBJ2-3; clone size: -; D gene: TRBD2; V gene: TRBV5-6; CDR3 DNA: TGTGCCAGCAGCTTAAGCGGGGGGCCGATAGCTACGCAGTATTTT; CDR3 protein: CASSLSGGPIATQYF
J gene: TRBJ1-1; clone size: few; D gene: -; V gene: TRBV2; CDR3 DNA: TGTGCCAGCAGTGGGCAGTGGAACACTGAAGCTTTCTTT; CDR3 protein: CASSGQWNTEAFF
J gene: TRBJ1-1; clone size: -; D gene: -; V gene: TRBV21-1; CDR3 DNA: TGTGCCAGCAGCTCTAAAGACAGGTACAACACTGAAGCTTTCTTT; CDR3 protein: CASSSKDRYNTEAFF
J gene: TRBJ1-5; clone size: -; D gene: TRBD1; V gene: TRBV6-1; CDR3 DNA: TGTGCCAGCAGTGGGGGGACAGCTAGTAGCAATCAGCCCCAGCATTTT; CDR3 protein: CASSGGTASSNQPQHF
J gene: TRBJ2-5; clone size: -; D gene: TRBD2; V gene: TRBV11-2; CDR3 DNA: TGTGCCAGCAGCTTTATAAGCGGGGTTGAGACCCAGTACTTC; CDR3 protein: CASSFISGVETQYF
J gene: TRBJ1-1; clone size: -; D gene: -; V gene: TRBV19; CDR3 DNA: TGTGCCAGTTCGGACAGCAACACTGAAGCTTTCTTT; CDR3 protein: CASSDSNTEAFF
J gene: TRBJ1-3; clone size: few; D gene: -; V gene: TRBV27; CDR3 DNA: TGTGCCAGCAGTTTAGGGGGAGGGGGAAACACCATATATTTT; CDR3 protein: CASSLGGGGNTIYF
J gene: TRBJ1-2; clone size: -; D gene: -; V gene: TRBV7-2; CDR3 DNA: TGTGCCAGCAGTCGGGGTAGTGGCTACACCTTC; CDR3 protein: CASSRGSGYTF
J gene: TRBJ2-1; clone size: -; D gene: -; V gene: TRBV6-5; CDR3 DNA: TGTGCCAGCAGTTACTCCACCTCAGGCTGGTCGAATGAGCAGTTCTTC; CDR3 protein: CASSYSTSGWSNEQFF
J gene: TRBJ2-5; clone size: -; D gene: TRBD2; V gene: TRBV19; CDR3 DNA: TGTGCCAGCCGTTTGAGCGGGGGGGAAGAGACCCAGTACTTC; CDR3 protein: CASRLSGGEETQYF
J gene: TRBJ2-1; clone size: -; D gene: TRBD1; V gene: TRBV5-1; CDR3 DNA: TGCGCCAGCAGCTTGATCCCGGGACAGGGGAATGAGCAGTTCTTC; CDR3 protein: CASSLIPGQGNEQFF
J gene: TRBJ2-3; clone size: few; D gene: -; V gene: TRBV7-9; CDR3 DNA: TGTGCCAGCACTGCGTTGGCAGATACGCAGTATTTT; CDR3 protein: CASTALADTQYF
J gene: TRBJ2-7; clone size: few; D gene: TRBD1; V gene: TRBV30; CDR3 DNA: TGTGCCTGGAGCCGCAGGGGGCCCGAGCAGTACTTC; CDR3 protein: CAWSRRGPEQYF
J gene: TRBJ1-1; clone size: -; D gene: -; V gene: TRBV4-3; CDR3 DNA: TGCGCCAGCAGCCAAGGGCGGACGGAGGTCACTGAAGCTTTCTTT; CDR3 protein: CASSQGRTEVTEAFF
J gene: TRBJ1-4; clone size: -; D gene: TRBD1; V gene: TRBV30; CDR3 DNA: TGTGCCTGGAGCGAGGAGACAGGGGCCAATGAAAAACTGTTTTTT; CDR3 protein: CAWSEETGANEKLFF
J gene: TRBJ2-6; clone size: -; D gene: TRBD1; V gene: TRBV7-3; CDR3 DNA: TGTGCCAGCAGCTTACGCAGCCCCAGGGGGCTGGGCTCTGGGGCCAACGTCCTGACTTTC; CDR3 protein: CASSLRSPRGLGSGANVLTF
J gene: TRBJ1-2; clone size: -; D gene: TRBD1; V gene: TRBV5-1; CDR3 DNA: TGCGCCAGCAGCTCTGAGACAGGGGGCAATGGCTACACCTTC; CDR3 protein: CASSSETGGNGYTF
J gene: TRBJ2-1; clone size: once; D gene: TRBD2; V gene: TRBV7-9; CDR3 DNA: TGTGCCAGCAGCTTGGCTAGCGGGGGCCCCTACAATGAGCAGTTCTTC; CDR3 protein: CASSLASGGPYNEQFF
J gene: TRBJ1-1; clone size: -; D gene: -; V gene: TRBV5-1; CDR3 DNA: TGCGCCAGCACGGATACCGAGGGGGAGATTTGGACTGAAGCTTTCTTT; CDR3 protein: CASTDTEGEIWTEAFF
J gene: TRBJ1-5; clone size: -; D gene: -; V gene: TRBV7-2; CDR3 DNA: TGTGCCAGCAGCGCCCGGGACATTTTCTACAATCAGCCCCAGCATTTT; CDR3 protein: CASSARDIFYNQPQHF
J gene: TRBJ2-5; clone size: -; D gene: -; V gene: TRBV27; CDR3 DNA: TGTGCCAGCAGTTTCTCCGACAGGCGAGAGACCCAGTACTTC; CDR3 protein: CASSFSDRRETQYF
J gene: TRBJ1-1; clone size: -; D gene: TRBD1; V gene: TRBV10-3; CDR3 DNA: TGTGCCATAAACAGGGGTGTAAAGGACACTGAAGCTTTCTTT; CDR3 protein: CAINRGVKDTEAFF
J gene: TRBJ2-5; clone size: -; D gene: -; V gene: TRBV9; CDR3 DNA: TGTGCCAGCAGCGCGAGAAAGACTAGTTGGGAGACCCAGTACTTC; CDR3 protein: CASSARKTSWETQYF
J gene: TRBJ1-1; clone size: -; D gene: -; V gene: TRBV30; CDR3 DNA: TGTGCCTGGAGGTCAGTGAACACTGAAGCTTTCTTT; CDR3 protein: CAWRSVNTEAFF
J gene: TRBJ1-4; clone size: -; D gene: -; V gene: TRBV27; CDR3 DNA: TGTGCCAGCAGTTTAGGGGGACAAGCTAATGAAAAACTGTTTTTT; CDR3 protein: CASSLGGQANEKLFF
J gene: TRBJ1-1; clone size: once; D gene: -; V gene: TRBV5-1; CDR3 DNA: TGCGCCAGCAGTCCAGGGGCGGTAAACACTGAAGCTTTCTTT; CDR3 protein: CASSPGAVNTEAFF
J gene: TRBJ1-5; clone size: -; D gene: -; V gene: TRBV30; CDR3 DNA: TGTGCCTGGAGTGACCTACGGGGAGATCAGCCCCAGCATTTT; CDR3 protein: CAWSDLRGDQPQHF
J gene: TRBJ2-7; clone size: -; D gene: -; V gene: TRBV29-1; CDR3 DNA: TGCAGCCACAAGGAGGGGGGGTCCTACGAGCAGTACTTC; CDR3 protein: CSHKEGGSYEQYF
J gene: TRBJ2-3; clone size: -; D gene: -; V gene: TRBV29-1; CDR3 DNA: TGCAGCGGTGCGGGGCACACAGATACGCAGTATTTT; CDR3 protein: CSGAGHTDTQYF
J gene: TRBJ2-3; clone size: -; D gene: TRBD1; V gene: TRBV29-1; CDR3 DNA: TGCAGCGTTGAAGGGACAGGGTCAGGCACAGATACGCAGTATTTT; CDR3 protein: CSVEGTGSGTDTQYF
J gene: TRBJ2-3; clone size: -; D gene: -; V gene: TRBV7-8; CDR3 DNA: TGTGCCAGCAGCCCGGACTGGGGCACAGATACGCAGTATTTT; CDR3 protein: CASSPDWGTDTQYF
J gene: TRBJ2-5; clone size: -; D gene: -; V gene: TRBV7-6; CDR3 DNA: TGTGCCAGCAGCTTATTGCGGGGGCCAGAGACCCAGTACTTC; CDR3 protein: CASSLLRGPETQYF
J gene: TRBJ1-1; clone size: -; D gene: -; V gene: TRBV30; CDR3 DNA: TGTGCCTGGACCTACGGCGGAGAGGCAGCTTTCTTT; CDR3 protein: CAWTYGGEAAFF
J gene: TRBJ2-2; clone size: few; D gene: -; V gene: TRBV4-3; CDR3 DNA: TGCGCCAGCAGCCATTATTCAGGGAACACCGGGGAGCTGTTTTTT; CDR3 protein: CASSHYSGNTGELFF
J gene: TRBJ1-2; clone size: -; D gene: -; V gene: TRBV30; CDR3 DNA: TGTGCCTGGACGTTAAAGAGGGATGGCTACACCTTC; CDR3 protein: CAWTLKRDGYTF
J gene: TRBJ1-5; clone size: -; D gene: -; V gene: TRBV9; CDR3 DNA: TGTGCCAGCAGCGTAGAACACTTAGACATTAGCAATCAGCCCCAGCATTTT; CDR3 protein: CASSVEHLDISNQPQHF
J gene: TRBJ1-2; clone size: -; D gene: -; V gene: TRBV29-1; CDR3 DNA: TGCAGCGCTGAATCACGAGGGGGAGGGGGCTACACCTTC; CDR3 protein: CSAESRGGGGYTF
J gene: TRBJ2-5; clone size: -; D gene: TRBD2; V gene: TRBV5-1; CDR3 DNA: TGCGCCAGCAGCTTACGGGGGAGCGGGGGGGCTTACCAAGAGACCCAGTACTTC; CDR3 protein: CASSLRGSGGAYQETQYF
J gene: TRBJ1-3; clone size: -; D gene: -; V gene: TRBV15; CDR3 DNA: TGTGCCACCAGCTCCTTCTCTGGAAACACCATATATTTT; CDR3 protein: CATSSFSGNTIYF
J gene: TRBJ2-5; clone size: -; D gene: -; V gene: TRBV29-1; CDR3 DNA: TGCAGCGTTGCTGGGGGCCAGATAGAGACCCAGTACTTC; CDR3 protein: CSVAGGQIETQYF
J gene: TRBJ2-7; clone size: -; D gene: -; V gene: TRBV5-5; CDR3 DNA: TGTGCCAGCAGCTTGATTAGCGCCTACGAGCAGTACTTC; CDR3 protein: CASSLISAYEQYF